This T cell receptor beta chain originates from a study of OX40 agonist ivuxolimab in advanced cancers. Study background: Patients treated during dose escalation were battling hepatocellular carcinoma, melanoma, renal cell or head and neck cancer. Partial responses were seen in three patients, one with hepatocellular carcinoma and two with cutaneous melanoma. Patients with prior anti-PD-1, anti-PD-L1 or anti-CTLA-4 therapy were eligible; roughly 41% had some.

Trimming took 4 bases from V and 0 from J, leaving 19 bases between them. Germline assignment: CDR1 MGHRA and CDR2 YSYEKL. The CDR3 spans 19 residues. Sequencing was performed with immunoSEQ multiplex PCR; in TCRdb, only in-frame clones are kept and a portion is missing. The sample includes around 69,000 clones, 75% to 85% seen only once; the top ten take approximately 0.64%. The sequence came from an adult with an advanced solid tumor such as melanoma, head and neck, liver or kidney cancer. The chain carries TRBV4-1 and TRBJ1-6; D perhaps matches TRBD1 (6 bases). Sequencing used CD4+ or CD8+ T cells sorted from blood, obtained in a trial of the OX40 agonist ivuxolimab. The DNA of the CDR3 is TGCGCCAGCAGCCTCGGGGCACAGGGCCCAAGCTCCTATAATTCACCCCTCCACTTT. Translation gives CASSLGAQGPSSYNSPLHF.